A selection of T cell receptor beta chains follows, all from one sample in a study of identifying expanded T cells in peripheral blood. The assay was immunoSEQ multiplex PCR, and TCRdb's table has in-frame clones only and misses some. The sample includes under 110,000 clones, roughly 85% seen only once; the top ten take about a sixth. What was sequenced was blood. The receptors come from a person aged 18 to 70 in good health. The CDR3 runs from the conserved cysteine through the conserved F or W. Fields, in order: J gene, V gene, D gene, CDR3 protein. D genes are given only for firm matches.

J: TRBJ2-7; V: TRBV9; D: NA; CDR3: CASSPRGLYYEQYF
J: TRBJ2-7; V: TRBV7-2; D: NA; CDR3: CASSPDPLKQYF
J: TRBJ1-5; V: TRBV27; D: TRBD1; CDR3: CASSDRAPSNQPQHF
J: TRBJ2-5; V: TRBV6-6; D: NA; CDR3: CASSYNGRQETQYF
J: TRBJ2-1; V: TRBV5-1; D: NA; CDR3: CASSLGGTAQYNEQFF
J: TRBJ1-6; V: TRBV9; D: NA; CDR3: CASSVGEGAYNSPLHF
J: TRBJ2-3; V: TRBV28; D: TRBD2; CDR3: CASKGVGLAGNTQYF
J: TRBJ2-2; V: TRBV5-6; D: TRBD1; CDR3: CAWGQGSAGELFF
J: TRBJ1-4; V: TRBV6-1; D: TRBD1; CDR3: CASSENRDRVYGEKLFF
J: TRBJ2-5; V: TRBV14; D: NA; CDR3: CASRRGGLGRETQYF
J: TRBJ2-5; V: TRBV12-5; D: NA; CDR3: CASGLWVGGNQYF
J: TRBJ2-3; V: TRBV7-8; D: TRBD2; CDR3: CASSPGGSTDTQYF
J: TRBJ1-4; V: TRBV27; D: NA; CDR3: CASSLIGDRANEKLFF
J: TRBJ1-6; V: TRBV5-4; D: NA; CDR3: CASSLKGVHNSPLHF
J: TRBJ2-7; V: TRBV6-5; D: NA; CDR3: CASTYNWEQYF
J: TRBJ1-2; V: TRBV29-1; D: NA; CDR3: CSVEDGYRRNGYTF
J: TRBJ1-2; V: TRBV5-6; D: TRBD1; CDR3: CASSLTGAANYGYTF
J: TRBJ1-5; V: TRBV7-9; D: TRBD1; CDR3: CASSLDLTGGQPQHF
J: TRBJ1-4; V: TRBV7-9; D: NA; CDR3: CASSSEGEELFF
J: TRBJ1-3; V: TRBV30; D: NA; CDR3: CAWSVGRAAIYF
J: TRBJ1-4; V: TRBV21-1; D: NA; CDR3: CASSKWRTGATTNEKLFF
J: TRBJ2-3; V: TRBV21-1; D: NA; CDR3: CASSTFSGGAPTDTQYF
J: TRBJ1-5; V: TRBV18; D: TRBD1; CDR3: CASSPRQGGQPQHF
J: TRBJ1-6; V: TRBV7-8; D: NA; CDR3: CASSLGGPNSPLHF
J: TRBJ1-3; V: TRBV10-3; D: NA; CDR3: CAISERHPGTGNTIYF
J: TRBJ2-1; V: TRBV6-5; D: NA; CDR3: CASSWGTDNEQFF
J: TRBJ2-1; V: TRBV5-1; D: NA; CDR3: CASSLLRSSYNEQFF
J: TRBJ2-7; V: TRBV30; D: TRBD2; CDR3: CAWSWEGEQYF
J: TRBJ2-7; V: TRBV25-1; D: NA; CDR3: CASSRGGLSSYEQYF
J: TRBJ1-4; V: TRBV7-9; D: TRBD1; CDR3: CASGQGPNEKLFF
J: TRBJ2-1; V: TRBV7-2; D: NA; CDR3: CASSTYNEQFF
J: TRBJ2-1; V: TRBV4-3; D: TRBD2; CDR3: CASRQSKDLAGGHNEQFF
J: TRBJ2-3; V: TRBV7-6; D: NA; CDR3: CASSPLWADTQYF
J: TRBJ2-7; V: TRBV10-3; D: TRBD1; CDR3: CAITGDSSYEQYF
J: TRBJ1-3; V: TRBV5-1; D: NA; CDR3: CASSGGDSSGNTIYF
J: TRBJ1-2; V: TRBV6-5; D: NA; CDR3: CASSYSTVGYGYTF
J: TRBJ2-7; V: TRBV15; D: NA; CDR3: CATSRDRLSSYEQYF
J: TRBJ1-4; V: TRBV2; D: NA; CDR3: CASSEARAPGIF
J: TRBJ2-1; V: TRBV7-9; D: NA; CDR3: CASRGSNYNEQFF
J: TRBJ1-2; V: TRBV5-5; D: NA; CDR3: CASSRELQEYGYTF
J: TRBJ2-2; V: TRBV10-1; D: NA; CDR3: CASSALQGGTGELFF
J: TRBJ1-4; V: TRBV29-1; D: NA; CDR3: CSVRDGTTNEKLFF
J: TRBJ1-2; V: TRBV19; D: NA; CDR3: CASSTRNYGYTF
J: TRBJ2-2; V: TRBV6-5; D: NA; CDR3: CASRGSNTGELFF
J: TRBJ2-5; V: TRBV19; D: NA; CDR3: CASSPHQETQYF
J: TRBJ1-5; V: TRBV12-5; D: TRBD1; CDR3: CASGEGQGSNQPQHF
J: TRBJ2-3; V: TRBV7-9; D: TRBD2; CDR3: CASSSRRLAGGDTQYF
J: TRBJ2-2; V: TRBV10-2; D: NA; CDR3: CASSEYPNTGELFF
J: TRBJ1-6; V: TRBV7-9; D: NA; CDR3: CASSARGNNSPLHF